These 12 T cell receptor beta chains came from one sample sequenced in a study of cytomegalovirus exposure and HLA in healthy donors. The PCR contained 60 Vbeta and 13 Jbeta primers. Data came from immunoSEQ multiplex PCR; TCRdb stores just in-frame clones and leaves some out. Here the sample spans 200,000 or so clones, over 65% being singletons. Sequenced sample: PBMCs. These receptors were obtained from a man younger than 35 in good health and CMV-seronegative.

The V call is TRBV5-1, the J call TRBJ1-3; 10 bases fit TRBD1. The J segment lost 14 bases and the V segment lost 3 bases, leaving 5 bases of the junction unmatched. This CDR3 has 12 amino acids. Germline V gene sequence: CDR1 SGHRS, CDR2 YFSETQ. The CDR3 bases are TGCGCCAGCAGCTCGACAGGGGGCCTCCTATATTTT. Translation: CASSSTGGLLYF.

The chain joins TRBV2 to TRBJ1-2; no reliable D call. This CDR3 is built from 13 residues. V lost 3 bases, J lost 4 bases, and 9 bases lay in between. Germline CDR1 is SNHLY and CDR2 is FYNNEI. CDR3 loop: CASSDPPSYGYTF. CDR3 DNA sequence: TGTGCCAGCAGTGATCCCCCCAGCTATGGCTACACCTTC.

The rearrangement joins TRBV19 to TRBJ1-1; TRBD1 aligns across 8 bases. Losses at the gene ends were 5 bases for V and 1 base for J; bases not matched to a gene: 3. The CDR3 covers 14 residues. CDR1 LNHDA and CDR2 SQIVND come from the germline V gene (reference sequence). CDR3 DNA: TGTGCCAGTAGTCGGACAGGGCCGAACACTGAAGCTTTCTTT. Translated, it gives CASSRTGPNTEAFF.

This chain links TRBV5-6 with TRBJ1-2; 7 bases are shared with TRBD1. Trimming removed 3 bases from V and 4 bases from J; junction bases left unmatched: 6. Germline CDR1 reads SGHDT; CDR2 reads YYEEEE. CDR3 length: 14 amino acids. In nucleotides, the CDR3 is TGTGCCAGCAGCTGGGGACAGTCTGCCTATGGCTACACCTTC. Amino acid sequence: CASSWGQSAYGYTF.

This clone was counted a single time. This chain's CDR3 is CASSLGTTNSPLHF. Here the CDR3 DNA reads TGTGCCAGCAGCTTGGGGACAACCAATTCACCCCTCCACTTT. This rearrangement joins TRBV7-3 to TRBJ1-6, with TRBD1 as a possible D gene (6 bases). Germline CDR1 and CDR2: SGHTA and FQGTGA. The CDR3 is 14 residues long. V lost 3 bases and J lost 7, with 10 bases in between.

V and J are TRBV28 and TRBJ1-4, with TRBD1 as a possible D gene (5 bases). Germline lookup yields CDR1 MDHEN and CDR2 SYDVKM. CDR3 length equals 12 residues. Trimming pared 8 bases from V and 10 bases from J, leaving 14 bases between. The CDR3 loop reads CASRSVGGKLFF. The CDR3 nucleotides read TGTGCCAGCCGGTCTGTGGGGGGAAAACTGTTTTTT. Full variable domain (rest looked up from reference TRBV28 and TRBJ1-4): DVKVTQSSRYLVKRTGEKVFLECVQDMDHENMFWYRQDPGLGLRLIYFSYDVKMKEKGDIPEGYSVSREKKERFSLILESASTNQTSMYLCASRSVGGKLFFGSGTQLSVL.

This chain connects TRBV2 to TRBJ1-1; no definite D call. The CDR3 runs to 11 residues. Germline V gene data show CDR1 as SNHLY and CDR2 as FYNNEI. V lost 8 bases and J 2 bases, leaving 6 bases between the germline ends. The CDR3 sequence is CASAGNTEAFF. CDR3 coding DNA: TGTGCCAGCGCAGGAAACACTGAAGCTTTCTTT.

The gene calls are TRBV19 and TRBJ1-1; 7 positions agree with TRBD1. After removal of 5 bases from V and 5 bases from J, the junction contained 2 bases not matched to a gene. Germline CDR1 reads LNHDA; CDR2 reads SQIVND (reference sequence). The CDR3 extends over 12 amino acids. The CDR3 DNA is TGTGCCAGTAGTCGACAGGGTACTGAAGCTTTCTTT. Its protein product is CASSRQGTEAFF.

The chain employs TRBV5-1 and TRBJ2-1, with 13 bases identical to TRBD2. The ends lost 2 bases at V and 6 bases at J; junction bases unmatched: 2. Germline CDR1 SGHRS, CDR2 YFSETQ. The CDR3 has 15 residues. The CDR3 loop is CASSFTSGRGNEQFF. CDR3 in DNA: TGCGCCAGCAGCTTCACTAGCGGGAGGGGCAATGAGCAGTTCTTC.

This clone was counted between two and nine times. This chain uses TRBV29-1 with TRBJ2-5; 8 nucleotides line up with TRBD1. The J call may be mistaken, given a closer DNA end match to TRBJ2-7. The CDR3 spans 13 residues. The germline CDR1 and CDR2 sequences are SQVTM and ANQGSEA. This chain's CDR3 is CSVAGQGAYEQYF. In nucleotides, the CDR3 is TGCAGCGTTGCTGGACAGGGCGCCTACGAGCAGTACTTC.

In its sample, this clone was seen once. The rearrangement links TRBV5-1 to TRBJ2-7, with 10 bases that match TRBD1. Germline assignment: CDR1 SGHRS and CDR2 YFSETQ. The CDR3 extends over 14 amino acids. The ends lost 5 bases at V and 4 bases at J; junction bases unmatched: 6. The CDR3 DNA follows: TGCGCCAGCAGGTGGACAGGGGGGATATACGAGCAGTACTTC. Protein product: CASRWTGGIYEQYF.

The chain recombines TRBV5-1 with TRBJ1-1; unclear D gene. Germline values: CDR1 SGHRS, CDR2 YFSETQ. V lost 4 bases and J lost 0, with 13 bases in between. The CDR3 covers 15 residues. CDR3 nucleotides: TGCGCCAGCAGCCCCAGCGGAGTCGTGAACACTGAAGCTTTCTTT. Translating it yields CASSPSGVVNTEAFF.